This T cell receptor (beta chain) was obtained from a study of a mutant IDH1 vaccine in newly diagnosed glioma. The germline V gene has CDR1 SGHRS and CDR2 YFSETQ. The CDR3 sequence is 14 residues long. Trimming stripped 3 bases from V and 5 bases from J, with 14 bases between. Time point in this sample: baseline, week 1 (first vaccination visit). The treatment: pre-vaccination baseline after standard-of-care therapy. The method was immunoSEQ multiplex PCR; TCRdb's version includes in-frame clones alone and lacks a portion of them. The sample carries approximately 16,000 clones, roughly 96% recorded once.

Material: peripheral blood mononuclear cells (PBMCs), obtained from a glioma patient treated with radiotherapy, temozolomide or both. The receptor's source is a woman aged 18-29 years with glioma. Some clones in this sample may be carry-over from other donors' samples. This chain links TRBV5-1 with TRBJ1-1; no reliable D call. CDR3 region: CASSSPALGTEAFF. DNA of the CDR3: TGCGCCAGCAGCTCCCCAGCCCTTGGGACTGAAGCTTTCTTT.